The text below deals with one TCR beta chain. This sample is part of a study of blood T cell repertoires in COVID-19. In germline, CDR1 is SGHRS, CDR2 YFSETQ. V dropped 6 bases and J dropped 7 bases, with 19 bases sitting between them. This CDR3 spans 15 amino acids. The table came from immunoSEQ multiplex PCR; TCRdb's copy has only in-frame clones and leaves some out. Among about 100,000 clones listed, 85% were seen once. The sequence came from a human donor in a cohort sampled during active COVID-19. J is TRBJ2-2 and V is TRBV5-1, with a possible D match to TRBD2 (6 bases). The sample consisted of peripheral blood. The CDR3 DNA follows: TGCGCCAGCACCCGGTTGGAGGGCCAGGGCGGGGAGCTGTTTTTT. Its translation is CASTRLEGQGGELFF.